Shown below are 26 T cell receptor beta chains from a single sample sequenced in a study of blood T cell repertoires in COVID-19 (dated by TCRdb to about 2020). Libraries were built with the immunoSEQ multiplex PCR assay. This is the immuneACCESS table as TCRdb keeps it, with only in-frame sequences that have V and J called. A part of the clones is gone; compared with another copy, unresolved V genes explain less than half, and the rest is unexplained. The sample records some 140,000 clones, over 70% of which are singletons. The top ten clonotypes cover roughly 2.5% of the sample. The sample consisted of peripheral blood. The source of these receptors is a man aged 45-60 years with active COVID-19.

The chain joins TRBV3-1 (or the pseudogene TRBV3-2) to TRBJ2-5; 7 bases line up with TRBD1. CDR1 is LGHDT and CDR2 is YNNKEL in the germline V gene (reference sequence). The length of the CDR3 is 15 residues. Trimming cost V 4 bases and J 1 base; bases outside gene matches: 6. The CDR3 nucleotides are TGTGCCAGCAGCCCCTTGGGACAGATCCAAGAGACCCAGTACTTC. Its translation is CASSPLGQIQETQYF.

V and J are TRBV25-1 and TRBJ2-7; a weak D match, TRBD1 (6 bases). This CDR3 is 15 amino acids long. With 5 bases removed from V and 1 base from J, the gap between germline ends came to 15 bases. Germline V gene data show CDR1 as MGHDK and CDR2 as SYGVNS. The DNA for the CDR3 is TGTGCCAGCAGTAAAACAGGGAGTGGGTCCTACGAGCAGTACTTC. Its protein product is CASSKTGSGSYEQYF.

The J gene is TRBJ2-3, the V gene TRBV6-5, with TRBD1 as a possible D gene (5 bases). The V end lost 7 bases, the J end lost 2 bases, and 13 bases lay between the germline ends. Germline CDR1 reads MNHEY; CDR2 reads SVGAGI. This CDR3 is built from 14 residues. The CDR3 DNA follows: TGTGCCAGCAAGATGGGGCCCCTCACAGATACGCAGTATTTT. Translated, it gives CASKMGPLTDTQYF.

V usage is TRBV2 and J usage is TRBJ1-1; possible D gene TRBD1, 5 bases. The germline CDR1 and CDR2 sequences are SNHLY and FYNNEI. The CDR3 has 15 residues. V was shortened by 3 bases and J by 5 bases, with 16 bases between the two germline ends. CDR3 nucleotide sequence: TGTGCCAGCAGTGAGAAACCGGGGGGGTGGACTGAAGCTTTCTTT. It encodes CASSEKPGGWTEAFF.

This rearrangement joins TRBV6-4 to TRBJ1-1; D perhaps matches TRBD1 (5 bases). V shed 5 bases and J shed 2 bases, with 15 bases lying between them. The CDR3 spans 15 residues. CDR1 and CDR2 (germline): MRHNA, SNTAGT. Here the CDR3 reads CASSSPREGNTEAFF. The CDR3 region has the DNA TGTGCCAGCAGTTCCCCCAGGGAGGGAAACACTGAAGCTTTCTTT.

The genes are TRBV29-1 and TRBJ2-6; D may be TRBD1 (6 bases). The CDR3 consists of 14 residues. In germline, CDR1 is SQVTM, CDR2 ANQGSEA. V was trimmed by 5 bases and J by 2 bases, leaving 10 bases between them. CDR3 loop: CSVFTGTGANVLTF. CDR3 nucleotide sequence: TGCAGCGTTTTTACAGGGACTGGGGCCAACGTCCTGACTTTC. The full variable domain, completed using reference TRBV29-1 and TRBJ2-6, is SAVISQKPSRDICQRGTSLTIQCQVDSQVTMMFWYRQQPGQSLTLIATANQGSEATYESGFVIDKFPISRPNLTFSTLTVSNMSPEDSSIYLCSVFTGTGANVLTFGAGSRLTVL.

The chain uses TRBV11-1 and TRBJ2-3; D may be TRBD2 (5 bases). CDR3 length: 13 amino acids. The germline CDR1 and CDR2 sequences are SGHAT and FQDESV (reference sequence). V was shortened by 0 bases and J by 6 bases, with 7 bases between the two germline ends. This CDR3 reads CASSLAGEDTQYF. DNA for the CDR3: TGTGCCAGCAGCTTAGCGGGAGAGGATACGCAGTATTTT.

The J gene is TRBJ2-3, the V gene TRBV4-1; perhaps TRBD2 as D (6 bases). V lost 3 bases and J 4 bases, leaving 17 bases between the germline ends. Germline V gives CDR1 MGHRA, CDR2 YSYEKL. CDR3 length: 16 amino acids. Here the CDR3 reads CASSQKRVLHPDTQYF. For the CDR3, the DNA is TGCGCCAGCAGCCAGAAGCGGGTCCTGCACCCAGATACGCAGTATTTT.

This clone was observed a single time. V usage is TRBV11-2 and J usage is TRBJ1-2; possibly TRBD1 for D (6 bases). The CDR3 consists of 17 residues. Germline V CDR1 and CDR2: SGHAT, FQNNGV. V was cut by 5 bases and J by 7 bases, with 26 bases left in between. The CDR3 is CASSGLRGRMNESGYTF. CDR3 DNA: TGTGCCAGCAGCGGCCTCAGGGGCCGTATGAATGAAAGTGGCTACACCTTC.

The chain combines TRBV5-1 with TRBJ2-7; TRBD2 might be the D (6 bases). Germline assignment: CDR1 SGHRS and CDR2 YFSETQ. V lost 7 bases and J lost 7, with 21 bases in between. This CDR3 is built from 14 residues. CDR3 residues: CASRWEVGSGEQYF. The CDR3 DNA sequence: TGCGCCAGCCGCTGGGAGGTGGGGTCCGGGGAGCAGTACTTC.

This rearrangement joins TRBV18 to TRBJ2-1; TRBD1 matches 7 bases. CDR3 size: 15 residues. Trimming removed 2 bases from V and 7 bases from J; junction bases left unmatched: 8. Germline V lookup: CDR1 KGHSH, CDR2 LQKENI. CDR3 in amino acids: CASSPARTGKNEQFF. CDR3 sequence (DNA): TGTGCCAGCTCACCAGCCAGGACAGGAAAGAATGAGCAGTTCTTC.

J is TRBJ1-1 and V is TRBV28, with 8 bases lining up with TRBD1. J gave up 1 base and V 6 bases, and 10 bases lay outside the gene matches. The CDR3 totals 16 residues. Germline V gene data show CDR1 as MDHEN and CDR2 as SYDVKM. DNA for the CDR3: TGTGCCAGCAGCCCCCTCCCGGGACAGGCGAACACTGAAGCTTTCTTT. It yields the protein CASSPLPGQANTEAFF.

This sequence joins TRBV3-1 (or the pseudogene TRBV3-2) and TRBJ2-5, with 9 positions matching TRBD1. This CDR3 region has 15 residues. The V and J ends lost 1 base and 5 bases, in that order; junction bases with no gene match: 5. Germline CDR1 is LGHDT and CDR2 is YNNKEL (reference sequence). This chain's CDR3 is CASSQGDRALETQYF. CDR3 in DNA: TGTGCCAGCAGCCAAGGGGACAGGGCTTTGGAGACCCAGTACTTC.

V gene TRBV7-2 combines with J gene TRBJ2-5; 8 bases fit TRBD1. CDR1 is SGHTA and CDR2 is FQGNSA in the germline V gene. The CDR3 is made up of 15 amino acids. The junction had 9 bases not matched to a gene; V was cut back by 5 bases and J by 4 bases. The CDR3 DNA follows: TGTGCCAGCAGCCGTGGACAGGGAAATGGAGAGACCCAGTACTTC. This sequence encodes CASSRGQGNGETQYF.

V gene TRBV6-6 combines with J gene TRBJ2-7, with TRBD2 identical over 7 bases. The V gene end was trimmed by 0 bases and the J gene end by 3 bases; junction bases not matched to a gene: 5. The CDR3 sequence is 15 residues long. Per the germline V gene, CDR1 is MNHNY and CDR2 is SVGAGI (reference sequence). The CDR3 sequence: CASSYSGGALYEQYF. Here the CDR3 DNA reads TGTGCCAGCAGTTACTCGGGAGGGGCACTCTACGAGCAGTACTTC.

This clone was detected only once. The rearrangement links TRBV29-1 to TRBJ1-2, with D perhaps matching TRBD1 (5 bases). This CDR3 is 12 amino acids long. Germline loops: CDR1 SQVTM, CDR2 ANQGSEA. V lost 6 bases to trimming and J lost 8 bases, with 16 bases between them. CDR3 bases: TGCAGCGTCCAAGGTGGGGGAGGGGGCTACACCTTC. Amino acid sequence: CSVQGGGGGYTF.

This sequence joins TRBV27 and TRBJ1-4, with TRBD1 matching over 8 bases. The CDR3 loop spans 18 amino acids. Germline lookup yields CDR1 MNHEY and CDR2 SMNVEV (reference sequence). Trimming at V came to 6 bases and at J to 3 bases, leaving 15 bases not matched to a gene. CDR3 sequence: CASRSHGTGLPSNEKLFF. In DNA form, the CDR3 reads TGTGCCAGCAGATCCCACGGGACAGGTCTTCCGTCTAATGAAAAACTGTTTTTT. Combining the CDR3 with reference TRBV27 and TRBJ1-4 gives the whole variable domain EAQVTQNPRYLITVTGKKLTVTCSQNMNHEYMSWYRQDPGLGLRQIYYSMNVEVTDKGDVPEGYKVSRKEKRNFPLILESPSPNQTSLYFCASRSHGTGLPSNEKLFFGSGTQLSVL.

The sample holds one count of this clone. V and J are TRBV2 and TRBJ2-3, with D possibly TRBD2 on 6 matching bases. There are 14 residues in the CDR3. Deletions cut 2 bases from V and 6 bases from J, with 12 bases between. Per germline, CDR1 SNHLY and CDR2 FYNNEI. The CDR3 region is CASSESGRGDTQYF. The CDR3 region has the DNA TGTGCCAGCAGTGAATCGGGGCGGGGCGATACGCAGTATTTT.

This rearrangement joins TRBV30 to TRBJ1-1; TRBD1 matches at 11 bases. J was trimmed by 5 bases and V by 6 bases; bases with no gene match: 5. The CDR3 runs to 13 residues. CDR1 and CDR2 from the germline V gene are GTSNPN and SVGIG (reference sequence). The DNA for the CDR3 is TGTGCCTGCGGACAGGGGGCAGGGACTGAAGCTTTCTTT. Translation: CACGQGAGTEAFF. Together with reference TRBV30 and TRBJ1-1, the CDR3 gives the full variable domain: SQTIHQWPATLVQPVGSPLSLECTVEGTSNPNLYWYRQAAGRGLQLLFYSVGIGQISSEVPQNLSASRPQDRQFILSSKKLLLSDSGFYLCACGQGAGTEAFFGQGTRLTVV.

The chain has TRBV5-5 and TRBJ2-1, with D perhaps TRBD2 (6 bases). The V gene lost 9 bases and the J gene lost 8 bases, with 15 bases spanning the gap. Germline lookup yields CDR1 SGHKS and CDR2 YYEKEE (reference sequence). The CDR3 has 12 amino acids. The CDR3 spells CATSGVADEQFF. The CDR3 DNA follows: TGTGCCACCTCTGGGGTAGCGGATGAGCAGTTCTTC.

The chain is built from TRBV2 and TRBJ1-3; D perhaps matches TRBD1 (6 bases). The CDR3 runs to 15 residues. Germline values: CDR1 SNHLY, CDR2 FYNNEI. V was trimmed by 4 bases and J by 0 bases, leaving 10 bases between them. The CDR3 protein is CASSVTGPSGNTIYF. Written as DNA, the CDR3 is TGTGCCAGCAGTGTAACAGGGCCCTCTGGAAACACCATATATTTT.

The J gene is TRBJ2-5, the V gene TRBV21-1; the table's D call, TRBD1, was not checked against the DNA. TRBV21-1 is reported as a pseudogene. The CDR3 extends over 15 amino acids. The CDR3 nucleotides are TGTGCCAGCAGCAAACATGTCGAAACAACGGAGACCCAGTACTTC. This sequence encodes CASSKHVETTETQYF.

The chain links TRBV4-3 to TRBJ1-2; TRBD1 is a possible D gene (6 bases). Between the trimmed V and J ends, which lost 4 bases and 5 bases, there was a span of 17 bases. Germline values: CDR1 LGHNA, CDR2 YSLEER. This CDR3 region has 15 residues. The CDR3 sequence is CASSPQPGTHYGYTF. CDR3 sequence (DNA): TGCGCCAGCAGCCCCCAGCCCGGGACACATTATGGCTACACCTTC.

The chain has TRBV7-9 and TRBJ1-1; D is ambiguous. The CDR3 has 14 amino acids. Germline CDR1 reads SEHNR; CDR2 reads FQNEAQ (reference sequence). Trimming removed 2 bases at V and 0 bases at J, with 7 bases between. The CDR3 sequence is CASSLTALNTEAFF. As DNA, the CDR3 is TGTGCCAGCAGCTTAACAGCCCTGAACACTGAAGCTTTCTTT.

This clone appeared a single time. CDR3 sequence reads: CASSPLYEETQYF. The CDR3, as DNA: TGTGCCAGCTCACCTCTATACGAAGAGACCCAGTACTTC. The J gene is TRBJ2-5, the V gene TRBV18, with unresolved D. Germline CDR1 KGHSH, CDR2 LQKENI. The length of the CDR3 is 13 residues. The V end was cut by 3 bases, the J end by 3 bases, with 8 bases between.

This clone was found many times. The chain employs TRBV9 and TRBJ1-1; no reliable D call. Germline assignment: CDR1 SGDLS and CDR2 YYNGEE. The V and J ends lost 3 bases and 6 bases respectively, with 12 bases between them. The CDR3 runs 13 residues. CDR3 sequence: CASSAREGAEAFF. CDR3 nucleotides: TGTGCCAGCAGCGCCCGGGAGGGCGCTGAAGCTTTCTTT.